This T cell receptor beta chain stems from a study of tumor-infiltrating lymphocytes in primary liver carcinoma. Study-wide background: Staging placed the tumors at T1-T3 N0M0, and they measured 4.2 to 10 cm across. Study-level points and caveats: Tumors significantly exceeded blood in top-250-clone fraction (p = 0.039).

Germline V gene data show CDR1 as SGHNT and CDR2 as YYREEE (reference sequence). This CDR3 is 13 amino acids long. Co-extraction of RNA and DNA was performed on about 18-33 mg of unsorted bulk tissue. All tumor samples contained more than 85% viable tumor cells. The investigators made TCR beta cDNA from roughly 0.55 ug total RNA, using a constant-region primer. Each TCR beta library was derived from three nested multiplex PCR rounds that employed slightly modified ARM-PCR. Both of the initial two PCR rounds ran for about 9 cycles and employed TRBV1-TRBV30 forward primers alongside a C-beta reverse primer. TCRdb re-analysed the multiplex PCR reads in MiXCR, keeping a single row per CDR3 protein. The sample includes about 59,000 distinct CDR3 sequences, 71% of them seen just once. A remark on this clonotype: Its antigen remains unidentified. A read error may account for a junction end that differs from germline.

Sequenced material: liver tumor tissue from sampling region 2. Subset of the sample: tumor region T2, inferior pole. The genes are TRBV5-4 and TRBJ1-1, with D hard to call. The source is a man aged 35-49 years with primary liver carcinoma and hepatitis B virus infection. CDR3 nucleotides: TGTACCAGCAGCTTGGACGGGAACACTGAAGCTTTCTTT. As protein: CTSSLDGNTEAFF. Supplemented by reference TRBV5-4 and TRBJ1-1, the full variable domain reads ETGVTQSPTHLIKTRGQQVTLRCSSQSGHNTVSWYQQALGQGPQFIFQYYREEENGRGNFPPRFSGLQFPNYSSELNVNALELDDSALYLCTSSLDGNTEAFFGQGTRLTVV.